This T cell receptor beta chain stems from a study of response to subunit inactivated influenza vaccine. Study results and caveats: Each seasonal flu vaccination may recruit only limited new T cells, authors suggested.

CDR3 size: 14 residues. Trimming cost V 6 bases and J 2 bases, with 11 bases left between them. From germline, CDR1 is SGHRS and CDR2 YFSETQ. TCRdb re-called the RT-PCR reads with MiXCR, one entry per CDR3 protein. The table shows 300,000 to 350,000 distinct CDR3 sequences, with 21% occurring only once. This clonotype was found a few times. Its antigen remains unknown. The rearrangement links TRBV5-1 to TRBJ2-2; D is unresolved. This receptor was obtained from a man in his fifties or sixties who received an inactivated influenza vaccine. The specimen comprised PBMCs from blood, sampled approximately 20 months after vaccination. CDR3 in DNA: TGCGCCAGCACCCCGGGCAGAAACACCGGGGAGCTGTTTTTT. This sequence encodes CASTPGRNTGELFF.